The 29 T cell receptor beta chains below come from one sample, sequenced in a study of CD8+CD57+ T cells in acquired aplastic anemia. TCR beta VDJ and CDR3 were profiled, and genomic DNA was the template. In TCRdb, the reads were re-called with MiXCR into one record per CDR3 protein. Of a few hundred thousand distinct CDR3 sequences listed, under 50% are singletons. Before being chosen for sequencing, patients had shown CD8+CD57+ cell expansion by flow cytometry. What was sequenced was sorted CD4+, CD8+, or CD8+CD57+ T cells (not recorded which) from PBMCs. The receptors were gathered from a human donor with aplastic anemia.

This clonotype was detected many times. The chain joins TRBV6-2 or TRBV6-3 to TRBJ1-6; no reliable D call. The CDR3 sequence is 12 residues long. V lost 6 bases and J lost 16, with 16 bases in between. The germline gives CDR1 MNHEY, CDR2 SVGEGT. Here the CDR3 reads CASRQPQRVLHF. CDR3 sequence (DNA): TGTGCCAGCAGGCAGCCCCAGCGGGTTCTCCACTTT.

The CDR3 reads CASSLTFEPSYNEQFF. In nucleotides, the CDR3 is TGTGCCAGCAGCTTAACCTTTGAGCCTTCCTACAATGAGCAGTTCTTC. V and J are TRBV7-3 and TRBJ2-1, with D unresolved. The germline CDR1 and CDR2 sequences are SGHTA and FQGTGA. V was pared by 0 bases and J by 1 base, with 10 bases between. The CDR3 has 16 residues.

The sample holds many counts of this clonotype. V is TRBV12-3 or TRBV12-4 and J is TRBJ2-2; D is possibly TRBD2 (7 bases). The CDR3 sequence is 15 residues long. V lost 3 bases to trimming and J lost 6 bases, with 14 bases between them. CDR3 coding DNA: TGTGCCAGCAGTTTGGGGGGGGCGCGGGCCGGGGAGCTGTTTTTT. Residues: CASSLGGARAGELFF.

This sequence joins TRBV20-1 and TRBJ1-2; no reliable D call. Germline lookup yields CDR1 DFQATT and CDR2 SNEGSKA (reference sequence). This CDR3 contains 13 residues. V was pared by 1 base and J by 8 bases, with 14 bases between. DNA for the CDR3: TGCAGTGCTAGAGTTGAGTCAATTCACGGCTACACCTTC. Its translation: CSARVESIHGYTF.

The chain has TRBV7-2 and TRBJ2-3, with a possible D match to TRBD1 (6 bases). The CDR3 is made up of 13 amino acids. V dropped 5 bases and J dropped 3 bases, with 9 bases sitting between them. CDR1 and CDR2 from the germline V gene are SGHTA and FQGNSA. The CDR3 DNA sequence: TGTGCCAGCAGCAAAACAGGGACAGATACGCAGTATTTT. It is translated as CASSKTGTDTQYF.

This clonotype was found many times. In DNA, the CDR3 is TGTGCCAGTAGTCTAAACAGGGGGCAAGGTGGCTACACCTTC. This translates into CASSLNRGQGGYTF. This chain joins TRBV19 and TRBJ1-2, with 9 positions matching TRBD1. The ends lost 5 bases at V and 7 bases at J; junction bases unmatched: 8. Germline V CDR1 and CDR2: LNHDA, SQIVND (reference sequence). This CDR3 region has 14 residues. Drawing the rest from reference TRBV19 and TRBJ1-2, the complete variable domain is DGGITQSPKYLFRKEGQNVTLSCEQNLNHDAMYWYRQDPGQGLRLIYYSQIVNDFQKGDIAEGYSVSREKKESFPLTVTSAQKNPTAFYLCASSLNRGQGGYTFGSGTRLTVV.

This clonotype was counted ten times or more. The chain has TRBV5-1 and TRBJ2-2; D not resolved. Deletions cut 2 bases from V and 4 bases from J, with 12 bases between. The CDR3 spans 15 residues. In germline, CDR1 is SGHRS, CDR2 YFSETQ. The CDR3 region has the DNA TGCGCCAGCAGCTTAACAAGGATGGGCACCGGGGAGCTGTTTTTT. It translates to CASSLTRMGTGELFF.

On this clonotype: A much larger clone lies a single base off, so this may be a read error. The V gene is TRBV9, the J gene TRBJ1-2, with 8 positions matching TRBD1. Germline V gene sequence: CDR1 SGDLS, CDR2 YYNGEE. The CDR3 is 15 amino acids. V shed 6 bases and J 4 bases; nucleotides not matched to a gene: 11. The chain's CDR3 is CASNQPKTGGYGYTF. The CDR3 nucleotides are TGTGCCAGCAACCAACCTAAAACAGGGGGCTATGGCTACACCTTC. The full variable domain, rest sourced from reference TRBV9 and TRBJ1-2, is DSGVTQTPKHLITATGQRVTLRCSPRSGDLSVYWYQQSLDQGLQFLIQYYNGEERAKGNILERFSAQQFPDLHSELNLSSLELGDSALYFCASNQPKTGGYGYTFGSGTRLTVV.

This clonotype was seen repeatedly, ten times or more. The chain has TRBV20-1 and TRBJ2-6; D call uncertain. The V end was cut by 6 bases, the J end by 0 bases, with 9 bases between. The germline gives CDR1 DFQATT, CDR2 SNEGSKA (reference sequence). The CDR3 totals 14 residues. CDR3 amino acids: CSALRSSGANVLTF. The CDR3 bases are TGCAGTGCCCTTAGGAGCTCTGGGGCCAACGTCCTGACTTTC.

This clonotype was picked up a small number of times. The rearrangement joins TRBV25-1 to TRBJ1-5; D is ambiguous. CDR1 MGHDK and CDR2 SYGVNS come from the germline V gene. CDR3 length: 13 amino acids. Trimming cost V 3 bases and J 4 bases, with 7 bases left between them. This CDR3 is CASSDGRNQPQHF. Here the CDR3 DNA reads TGTGCCAGCAGTGACGGGCGTAATCAGCCCCAGCATTTT.

This clonotype was seen just once. Compared with germline, one end of the junction differs, possibly owing to a read error. The chain links TRBV7-9 to TRBJ2-3; 11 nucleotides align to TRBD2. This CDR3 comprises 18 residues. Germline lookup yields CDR1 SEHNR and CDR2 FQNEAQ (reference sequence). The CDR3 DNA follows: TGCGCCAGCAGCCAATCTGGACTAGCGGGCGGCGGCACAGATACGCAGTATTTT. Protein: CASSQSGLAGGGTDTQYF. The variable domain in full, with the rest retrieved from reference TRBV7-9 and TRBJ2-3, is DTGVSQNPRHKITKRGQNVTFRCDPISEHNRLYWYRQTLGQGPEFLTYFQNEAQLEKSRLLSDRFSAERPKGSFSTLEIQRTEQGDSAMYLCASSQSGLAGGGTDTQYFGPGTRLTVL.

Note on this clonotype: The junction does not match germline at one end; this may be a read error. The V call is TRBV5-8, the J call TRBJ1-2; maybe TRBD1 (5 bases). CDR1 is SGHTS, CDR2 YDEGEE, per germline. This CDR3 region has 16 residues. CDR3 coding DNA: TGCGCCAGCAGCCAAGATCGGGGGATAGTAAACTATGGCTACACCTTC. Translated, it gives CASSQDRGIVNYGYTF.

This clonotype was counted at least ten times. The gene calls are TRBV9 and TRBJ2-5; D may be TRBD1 or TRBD2 (7 bases each). Germline V gene data show CDR1 as SGDLS and CDR2 as YYNGEE. The CDR3 loop spans 15 amino acids. V was trimmed by 0 bases and J by 4 bases, leaving 13 bases between them. In nucleotides, the CDR3 is TGTGCCAGCAGCGTAGGGGCAGGGGGGGCAGAGACCCAGTACTTC. Amino acids: CASSVGAGGAETQYF.

The V call is TRBV10-2, the J call TRBJ1-3; no clear D gene. The CDR3 contains 13 residues. V lost 3 bases, J lost 4 bases, and 7 bases lay in between. The germline V gene has CDR1 WSHSY and CDR2 SAAADI. The DNA for the CDR3 is TGCGCCAGCAGTGACAGAAAAGGAAACACCATATATTTT. Translated, it gives CASSDRKGNTIYF.

This chain uses TRBV2 with TRBJ2-7, with 9 nucleotides matching TRBD1. Germline V lookup: CDR1 SNHLY, CDR2 FYNNEI. With V trimmed by 4 bases and J by 7 bases, 11 bases remained unmatched. The CDR3 is 15 residues long. Here the CDR3 reads CASSATGGSAGEQYF. In nucleotides, the CDR3 is TGTGCCAGCAGTGCGACAGGGGGGAGCGCCGGGGAGCAGTACTTC.

This clonotype has a handful of counts. A much larger clone lies a single base off, so this may be a read error. The genes are TRBV19 and TRBJ2-7; TRBD1 aligns across 8 bases. The CDR3 runs 12 residues. Germline V gene data show CDR1 as LNHDA and CDR2 as SQIVND (reference sequence). V was pared by 5 bases and J by 6 bases, with 3 bases of the junction left unmatched. The chain's CDR3 is CASSQQGVEQYF. The CDR3 nucleotides read TGTGCCAGTAGTCAACAGGGGGTCGAGCAGTACTTC.

The chain uses TRBV29-1 and TRBJ2-7, with D hard to call. CDR1 SQVTM and CDR2 ANQGSEA come from the germline V gene. The V gene lost 4 bases and the J gene lost 7 bases, with 11 bases spanning the gap. CDR3 length equals 11 residues. The CDR3 DNA is TGCAGCGTTGGTTGGGGTTGGGAGCAGTACTTC. Its translation is CSVGWGWEQYF.

This chain connects TRBV2 to TRBJ1-6, with TRBD1 identical over 10 bases. The CDR3 covers 14 residues. The J segment lost 7 bases and the V segment lost 7 bases, leaving 4 bases of the junction unmatched. Germline V gene sequence: CDR1 SNHLY, CDR2 FYNNEI. CDR3 region: CASIRTGGNSPLHF. CDR3 nucleotide sequence: TGTGCCAGCATTCGGACAGGGGGAAATTCACCCCTCCACTTT.

This clonotype was seen repeatedly, ten times or more. V and J are TRBV7-2 and TRBJ1-5; D not resolved. The ends were cut back, 1 base at V and 0 bases at J, with 10 bases in the middle. The CDR3 covers 16 residues. The germline V gene encodes CDR1 SGHTA and CDR2 FQGNSA. This CDR3 reads CASSLGVPASNQPQHF. CDR3 in DNA: TGTGCCAGCAGCTTAGGGGTACCGGCTAGCAATCAGCCCCAGCATTTT.

Concerning this clonotype: Because it lacks the conserved phenylalanine or tryptophan at the end, this CDR3 is likely a read error. The V call is TRBV7-6, the J call TRBJ1-2; TRBD1 agrees at 11 bases. The CDR3 runs 14 residues. CDR1 and CDR2 from the germline V gene are SGHVS and FNYEAQ. The ends lost 5 bases at V and 4 bases at J; junction bases unmatched: 3. The CDR3 DNA reads TGTGCCAGCAGCACCGGGACAGGGGGCTATGGCTACACCCTC. Translation: CASSTGTGGYGYTL.

About this clonotype itself: A much bigger clone sits one base away, suggesting this may be a read error. V usage is TRBV4-1 and J usage is TRBJ2-2; D may correspond to TRBD1 or TRBD2 (5 bases each). Trimming shortened V by 1 base and J by 4 bases, and 10 bases separated the two germline ends. CDR1 is MGHRA and CDR2 is YSYEKL in the germline V gene. The CDR3 has 15 amino acids. The CDR3 loop is CASSQGSGSTGELFF. CDR3 coding DNA: TGCGCCAGCAGCCAAGGTTCAGGGAGCACCGGGGAGCTGTTTTTT.

Points on this clonotype: A clone one base away is much larger, so this may be a read error. The chain carries TRBV6-1 and TRBJ2-1; TRBD1 matches at 8 bases. CDR1 and CDR2 from the germline V gene are MNHNS and SASEGT. This CDR3 contains 15 residues. Germline trimming cut 7 bases from V and 6 bases from J; bases unmatched to any gene: 11. The CDR3 nucleotides read TGTGCCAGCACCCCCATCGGACAGGGAGGCAATGAGCAGTTCTTC. This gives the protein CASTPIGQGGNEQFF.

This clonotype was recorded many times. CDR3 DNA: TGTGCCAGCAGTTACCGGGACGACAGAAACTATGGCTACACCTTC. Protein: CASSYRDDRNYGYTF. V gene TRBV6-5 combines with J gene TRBJ1-2, with D perhaps TRBD1 (5 bases). This CDR3 has 15 amino acids. Germline V gene data show CDR1 as MNHEY and CDR2 as SVGAGI. V lost 2 bases to trimming and J lost 2 bases, with 12 bases between them.

This clonotype was counted between two and nine times. A much larger clone is a single base away; this may be a read error. This chain joins TRBV6-4 and TRBJ1-2; D call uncertain. This CDR3 has 13 amino acids. CDR1 is MRHNA and CDR2 is SNTAGT in the germline V gene. With 8 bases removed from V and 5 bases from J, the gap between germline ends came to 15 bases. The CDR3 is CASGAWGGYGYTF. CDR3 bases: TGTGCCAGCGGCGCATGGGGAGGGTATGGCTACACCTTC.

This clonotype was counted many times. The V call is TRBV5-5, the J call TRBJ1-5; 7 positions match TRBD1. The CDR3 loop spans 16 amino acids. V was pared by 4 bases and J by 1 base, with 8 bases of the junction left unmatched. CDR1 SGHKS and CDR2 YYEKEE come from the germline V gene (reference sequence). CDR3 nucleotide sequence: TGTGCCAGCAGCCCCAGGGGGGGAGGGAGCAATCAGCCCCAGCATTTT. It yields the protein CASSPRGGGSNQPQHF. The whole variable domain, filled in from reference TRBV5-5 and TRBJ1-5, reads DAGVTQSPTHLIKTRGQQVTLRCSPISGHKSVSWYQQVLGQGPQFIFQYYEKEERGRGNFPDRFSARQFPNYSSELNVNALLLGDSALYLCASSPRGGGSNQPQHFGDGTRLSIL.

Points on this clonotype: Since a much larger clone is just one base distant, this may be a read error. As the CDR3 is not closed by the conserved phenylalanine or tryptophan, this likely results from a read error. The J gene is TRBJ1-1, the V gene TRBV7-9, with 9 bases lining up with TRBD1. V dropped 0 bases and J dropped 5; count of bases not matched to a gene: 1. The CDR3 runs to 14 residues. Germline V CDR1 and CDR2: SEHNR, FQNEAQ (reference sequence). CDR3 nucleotide sequence: TGTGCCAGCAGCTTAGCGGGACAGGGAACTGAAGCTTTCTTG. This codes for CASSLAGQGTEAFL.

This clonotype was picked up a small number of times. This may stem from a read error, because a much larger clone lies one nucleotide away. The rearrangement uses TRBV5-6 and TRBJ1-3; no firm D call. This CDR3 has 15 residues. The germline gives CDR1 SGHDT, CDR2 YYEEEE. The CDR3 DNA sequence: TGTGCCAGCAGTATGGGGAGGAACTCTGGAAGCACCATATATTTT. This sequence encodes CASSMGRNSGSTIYF.

This clonotype was seen ten or more times. The chain combines TRBV5-1 with TRBJ1-1; a weak D match, TRBD1 (5 bases). Germline V gene data show CDR1 as SGHRS and CDR2 as YFSETQ. This CDR3 has 17 amino acids. The V and J ends lost 1 base and 1 base respectively, with 17 bases between them. The CDR3 region is CASSLTGGGIKNTEAFF. DNA of the CDR3: TGCGCCAGCAGCTTGACGGGGGGGGGGATAAAGAACACTGAAGCTTTCTTT.

This clonotype was seen many times. This chain links TRBV15 with TRBJ2-7; D is possibly TRBD1 (6 bases). CDR3 length equals 16 residues. V dropped 5 bases and J dropped 3 bases, with 20 bases sitting between them. CDR1 and CDR2 from the germline V gene are LNHNV and YYDKDF (reference sequence). The CDR3 protein is CATSSHSPGDGYEQYF. The CDR3 bases are TGTGCCACCAGCTCCCACAGTCCAGGGGACGGCTACGAGCAGTACTTC.